A single sample gave rise to the 11 T cell receptor beta chains below, sequenced in a study of lymphopenia after photon versus proton radiotherapy. The table came from immunoSEQ multiplex PCR; TCRdb's copy has only in-frame clones and leaves some out. The top ten clones hold 45% to 60% of a sample with around 15,000 clones, about 85% of them seen once. The source was peripheral blood, collected from a patient treated with proton-based radiotherapy. The origin of the receptors is an older woman with cholangiocarcinoma. Some clones in this sample may be carry-over from other donors' samples.

V gene TRBV5-6 combines with J gene TRBJ1-3, with D possibly TRBD1 on 6 matching bases. Per germline, CDR1 SGHDT and CDR2 YYEEEE. The CDR3 contains 17 residues. Trimming shortened V by 5 bases and J by 0 bases, and 18 bases separated the two germline ends. CDR3 loop: CASRSQLGGGSGNTIYF. The CDR3 DNA is TGTGCCAGCAGGTCACAACTGGGGGGCGGCTCTGGAAACACCATATATTTT.

The CDR3 spells CASSLPGDSSYEQYF. The CDR3 coding sequence is TGTGCCAGCAGCTTGCCGGGCGACAGTTCCTACGAGCAGTACTTC. The chain links TRBV5-5 to TRBJ2-7, with a weak D call TRBD1 (5 bases). V was pared by 1 base and J by 1 base, with 12 bases between. Germline CDR1 reads SGHKS; CDR2 reads YYEKEE (reference sequence). This CDR3 is built from 15 residues.

The V and J genes are TRBV30 and TRBJ1-2, with TRBD1 as a possible D gene (6 bases). This CDR3 has 14 amino acids. CDR1 and CDR2 from the germline V gene are GTSNPN and SVGIG (reference sequence). Trimming took 1 base from V and 3 from J, leaving 12 bases between them. CDR3 nucleotide sequence: TGTGCCTGGAGTGGGGGGGCAACGTACTATGGCTACACCTTC. Its protein is CAWSGGATYYGYTF.

The chain carries TRBV29-1 and TRBJ2-2; D gene ambiguous. Germline V gene sequence: CDR1 SQVTM, CDR2 ANQGSEA. The CDR3 consists of 11 residues. The ends were cut back, 4 bases at V and 1 base at J, with 1 base in the middle. Written as DNA, the CDR3 is TGCAGCGTTGGGAACACCGGGGAGCTGTTTTTT. Encoded protein: CSVGNTGELFF.

J is TRBJ2-3 and V is TRBV20-1; 7 bases fit TRBD2. The germline V gene has CDR1 DFQATT and CDR2 SNEGSKA (reference sequence). After removal of 1 base from V and 15 bases from J, the junction contained 7 bases not matched to a gene. This CDR3 has 11 amino acids. The CDR3 DNA follows: TGCAGTGCTAGAGCTGCGTGGGGGGGTTATTTT. This encodes CSARAAWGGYF.

The chain has TRBV15 and TRBJ1-4; 7 nucleotides match TRBD1. The length of the CDR3 is 16 residues. V shed 1 base and J 6 bases; nucleotides not matched to a gene: 8. Germline V CDR1 and CDR2: LNHNV, YYDKDF (reference sequence). CDR3: CATSRGMNRGDEKLFF. CDR3 DNA sequence: TGTGCCACCAGCAGAGGGATGAACAGGGGAGATGAAAAACTGTTTTTT.

This chain connects TRBV7-8 to TRBJ2-2; D is possibly TRBD1 (6 bases). The germline V gene encodes CDR1 SGHVS and CDR2 FQNEAQ. Trimming stripped 5 bases from V and 2 bases from J, with 12 bases between. There are 15 residues in the CDR3. Here the CDR3 DNA reads TGTGCCAGCAGCCTCGCAGGGGTCAACACCGGGGAGCTGTTTTTT. Translation gives CASSLAGVNTGELFF. Together with reference TRBV7-8 and TRBJ2-2, the CDR3 gives the full variable domain: GAGVSQSPRYKVAKRGQDVALRCDPISGHVSLFWYQQALGQGPEFLTYFQNEAQLDKSGLPSDRFFAERPEGSVSTLKIQRTQQEDSAVYLCASSLAGVNTGELFFGEGSRLTVL.

This clone was detected a few times. The J gene is TRBJ2-3, the V gene TRBV5-1; D possibly corresponds to TRBD1 (7 bases). CDR3 size: 16 residues. CDR1 and CDR2 (germline): SGHRS, YFSETQ. Trimming removed 0 bases at V and 2 bases at J, with 13 bases between. This CDR3 reads CASSLAPGGITDTQYF. In DNA form, the CDR3 reads TGCGCCAGCAGCTTGGCCCCAGGGGGGATCACAGATACGCAGTATTTT.

The rearrangement links TRBV18 to TRBJ2-2, with D tentatively TRBD1 (5 bases). Trimming shortened V by 6 bases and J by 6 bases, and 11 bases separated the two germline ends. Germline V gene lookup returns CDR1 KGHSH and CDR2 LQKENI. This CDR3 region has 13 residues. As DNA, the CDR3 is TGTGCCAGCTCGGCAGTGGGGCCCGGGGAGCTGTTTTTT. Translation: CASSAVGPGELFF.

V gene TRBV7-2 combines with J gene TRBJ1-5; 7 nucleotides agree with TRBD1. V dropped 3 bases and J dropped 0; count of bases not matched to a gene: 5. Germline values: CDR1 SGHTA, CDR2 FQGNSA. The CDR3 totals 16 residues. The CDR3 DNA sequence: TGTGCCAGCAGCTTCTATGGGACAGATAGCAATCAGCCCCAGCATTTT. Its protein is CASSFYGTDSNQPQHF.

The chain is built from TRBV6-5 and TRBJ2-6, with D uncertain. Trimming removed 7 bases at V and 1 base at J, with 8 bases between. The CDR3 is 14 residues long. The V gene's germline CDR1 is MNHEY and CDR2 SVGAGI. As DNA, the CDR3 is TGTGCCAGCAAAGGGCTTTCTGGGGCCAACGTCCTGACTTTC. Translation gives CASKGLSGANVLTF.